A single sample is the source of the 27 T cell receptor beta chains below, sequenced in a study of T cell repertoires in cytomegalovirus infection. TCRdb analysed the reads with MiXCR anew, one entry per CDR3 protein. The sample consists of about a million distinct CDR3 sequences, approximately 31% of them appearing once. Their antigens remain unidentified. The input for sequencing was cultured CD8+ T cells from PBMCs, taken from culture after CMV antigen stimulation. Source of these receptors: a human donor in good health (CMV status not recorded). Some clones in this sample may be carry-over from other donors' samples.

This clonotype appeared many times. The genes are TRBV7-6 and TRBJ2-3, with a tentative D call TRBD1 (6 bases). The V gene's germline CDR1 is SGHVS and CDR2 FNYEAQ. Trimming removed 1 base at V and 1 base at J, with 12 bases between. The CDR3 runs to 16 residues. The CDR3 loop is CASSLDRERGTDTQYF. The DNA for the CDR3 is TGTGCCAGCAGCTTAGACAGGGAGAGAGGCACAGATACGCAGTATTTT.

A remark on this clonotype: With a much larger clone just one base away, this may be a read error. The chain carries TRBV11-3 and TRBJ1-1; no clear D. V lost 6 bases to trimming and J lost 1 base, with 9 bases between them. The length of the CDR3 is 13 residues. Germline CDR1 SGHNT, CDR2 YENEEA. In DNA form, the CDR3 reads TGTGCCAGCAGACCGGACCCGAACACTGAAGCTTTCTTT. Residues: CASRPDPNTEAFF. The variable domain in full, completed from reference TRBV11-3 and TRBJ1-1, reads EAGVVQSPRYKIIEKKQPVAFWCNPISGHNTLYWYLQNLGQGPELLIRYENEEAVDDSQLPKDRFSAERLKGVDSTLKIQPAELGDSAVYLCASRPDPNTEAFFGQGTRLTVV.

This clonotype was counted only a few times. J is TRBJ2-7 and V is TRBV7-9; 8 bases are a match to TRBD1. Germline V gives CDR1 SEHNR, CDR2 FQNEAQ (reference sequence). Germline trimming cut 5 bases from V and 1 base from J; bases unmatched to any gene: 7. This CDR3 spans 15 amino acids. CDR3 in amino acids: CASSETGAPSYEQYF. In DNA, the CDR3 is TGTGCCAGCAGCGAGACAGGGGCACCTTCCTACGAGCAGTACTTC.

This clonotype was detected many times. The chain combines TRBV7-2 with TRBJ1-1, with D maybe TRBD1 (5 bases). V was trimmed by 2 bases and J by 11 bases, leaving 15 bases between them. Germline values: CDR1 SGHTA, CDR2 FQGNSA. The CDR3 is 13 residues long. The CDR3 DNA follows: TGTGCCAGCAGCTTACTTCTTAGGGGTAGGGCTTTCTTT. Encoded protein: CASSLLLRGRAFF.

This clonotype appeared a few times. The V gene is TRBV7-9, the J gene TRBJ2-6; 10 bases are a match to TRBD1. V gave up 1 base and J gave up 1 base; unmatched junction bases: 10. The CDR3 sequence is 20 residues long. Germline V gene sequence: CDR1 SEHNR, CDR2 FQNEAQ (reference sequence). The CDR3 loop is CASSLEGQGSLPSGANVLTF. The CDR3 DNA reads TGTGCCAGCAGCTTAGAGGGACAGGGGTCCCTTCCGTCTGGGGCCAACGTCCTGACTTTC.

The table lists this clonotype with a few counts. The rearrangement uses TRBV7-9 and TRBJ1-4, with D hard to call. Germline values: CDR1 SEHNR, CDR2 FQNEAQ (reference sequence). This CDR3 is built from 14 residues. The V and J ends lost 11 bases and 0 bases respectively, with 13 bases between them. The CDR3 loop reads CAYGEGTTNEKLFF. CDR3 DNA sequence: TGTGCCTACGGGGAGGGTACAACTAATGAAAAACTGTTTTTT.

The V and J genes are TRBV6-1 and TRBJ2-2; 8 nucleotides line up with TRBD1. Trimming removed 6 bases from V and 7 bases from J; junction bases left unmatched: 7. This CDR3 has 14 residues. CDR1 is MNHNS, CDR2 SASEGT, per germline. The CDR3 region is CASSTQGALGELFF. In DNA, the CDR3 is TGTGCCAGCAGCACTCAGGGGGCACTCGGGGAGCTGTTTTTT.

This clonotype occurred once. The rearrangement uses TRBV4-3 and TRBJ1-1; 7 nucleotides line up with TRBD1. Trimming took 0 bases from V and 0 from J; bases not matched to a gene: 16. Germline CDR1 is LGHNA and CDR2 is YSLEER. This CDR3 has 20 amino acids. The CDR3 reads CASSQEVDRDVSSMNTEAFF. CDR3 sequence (DNA): TGCGCCAGCAGCCAAGAAGTAGACAGGGATGTTTCTTCCATGAACACTGAAGCTTTCTTT.

The sample holds a few counts of this clonotype. V usage is TRBV23-1 and J usage is TRBJ2-7; perhaps TRBD1 as D (5 bases). TRBV23-1 is designated an ORF whose function remains uncertain. This CDR3 contains 16 residues. Trimming took 3 bases from V and 7 from J, leaving 22 bases between them. CDR3 nucleotide sequence: TGCGCCAGCAGTCACTCGCCGGGCTCACCGCCAGGGGAGCAGTACGTC. The encoded protein is CASSHSPGSPPGEQYV.

This clonotype was detected only a few times. The rearrangement uses TRBV19 and TRBJ2-7, with D possibly matching TRBD1 (5 bases). Between the trimmed V and J ends, which lost 4 bases and 5 bases, there was a span of 9 bases. This CDR3 is built from 12 residues. The germline gives CDR1 LNHDA, CDR2 SQIVND (reference sequence). DNA of the CDR3: TGTGCCAGTAGTAATACAGGAGACGAGCAGTACGTC. Translated, it gives CASSNTGDEQYV.

The V call is TRBV28, the J call TRBJ1-5; the D gene is possibly TRBD1 (5 bases). The CDR3 runs to 15 residues. V was shortened by 10 bases and J by 0 bases, with 16 bases between the two germline ends. Looked up from germline, CDR1 is MDHEN and CDR2 is SYDVKM. The CDR3: CAISPGLYSNQPQHF. Here the CDR3 DNA reads TGTGCCATCTCTCCGGGACTGTATAGCAATCAGCCCCAGCATTTT.

Remarks on this clonotype: A junction boundary mismatches the germline segment, possibly from a read error. The rearrangement links TRBV10-3 to TRBJ1-1; unclear D gene. Germline assignment: CDR1 ENHRY and CDR2 SYGVKD. This CDR3 comprises 12 residues. CDR3 coding DNA: TGTACCATCAGTGCTGAGAACACTGAAGCTTTCTTT. Translation gives CTISAENTEAFF.

This chain links TRBV6-1 with TRBJ2-7, with D maybe TRBD2 (6 bases). The germline V and J ends were trimmed by 8 bases and 1 base, with 27 bases remaining between them. Looked up from germline, CDR1 is MNHNS and CDR2 is SASEGT. CDR3 length: 18 residues. The CDR3 DNA reads TGTGCCAGCCCGGCGGGGAAAAAGGTGGGCGTACCATCCTACGAGCAGTACTTC. It codes for CASPAGKKVGVPSYEQYF.

This clonotype was recorded a few times. The chain carries TRBV27 and TRBJ2-1; 9 bases map to TRBD1. This CDR3 region has 15 residues. V was pared by 6 bases and J by 6 bases, with 9 bases of the junction left unmatched. Germline loops: CDR1 MNHEY, CDR2 SMNVEV (reference sequence). CDR3 residues: CASSANRGQSNEQFF. For the CDR3, the DNA is TGTGCCAGCAGCGCCAACAGGGGGCAAAGCAATGAGCAGTTCTTC.

The V gene is TRBV27, the J gene TRBJ1-2; D is perhaps TRBD1 (5 bases). The ends were cut back, 3 bases at V and 4 bases at J, with 15 bases in the middle. The length of the CDR3 is 15 residues. The V gene's germline CDR1 is MNHEY and CDR2 SMNVEV (reference sequence). CDR3 in amino acids: CASSFSGTPGYGYTF. DNA of the CDR3: TGTGCCAGCAGTTTCTCCGGGACGCCGGGCTATGGCTACACCTTC.

The rearrangement joins TRBV27 to TRBJ2-5, with a possible D match to TRBD1 (5 bases). V lost 2 bases, J lost 5 bases, and 12 bases lay in between. In germline, CDR1 is MNHEY, CDR2 SMNVEV (reference sequence). The CDR3 spans 14 residues. The CDR3 reads CASSLGRARETQYF. The CDR3 DNA is TGTGCCAGCAGTTTAGGCAGGGCTCGGGAGACCCAGTACTTC.

A word on this clonotype: A much larger clone lies one base from this, so it may be a read error. The final CDR3 position lacks the conserved phenylalanine or tryptophan, pointing to a likely read error. The J gene is TRBJ2-5, the V gene TRBV7-6, with D perhaps matching TRBD2 (7 bases). Germline values: CDR1 SGHVS, CDR2 FNYEAQ. V lost 0 bases, J lost 4 bases, and 9 bases lay in between. This CDR3 comprises 14 residues. The chain's CDR3 is CASSLAGGPETQYS. Here the CDR3 DNA reads TGTGCCAGCAGCTTAGCGGGGGGGCCAGAGACCCAGTACTCC.

The table lists this clonotype with many counts. V gene TRBV7-9 combines with J gene TRBJ2-7; 8 nucleotides align to TRBD1. The CDR3 has 15 amino acids. V lost 6 bases to trimming and J lost 0 bases; unmatched junction nucleotides: 7. In germline, CDR1 is SEHNR, CDR2 FQNEAQ (reference sequence). The CDR3 loop reads CASSSRTGSSYEQYF. The CDR3 DNA reads as TGTGCCAGCAGTTCTAGGACAGGGAGCTCCTACGAGCAGTACTTC.

Many counts were recorded for this clonotype. The J gene is TRBJ1-1, the V gene TRBV7-9, with TRBD1 identical over 7 bases. The CDR3 has 15 residues. Germline V CDR1 and CDR2: SEHNR, FQNEAQ (reference sequence). V trimming: 1 base; J trimming: 9 bases; junction bases outside the gene matches: 11. CDR3 DNA sequence: TGTGCCAGCAGCTTAGGTGGAGGGGGCGAATATAAAGCTTTCTTT. Amino acids: CASSLGGGGEYKAFF.

The chain recombines TRBV7-6 with TRBJ2-5; 8 positions match TRBD1. The CDR3 runs 16 residues. J was trimmed by 2 bases and V by 1 base; bases with no gene match: 6. Looked up from germline, CDR1 is SGHVS and CDR2 is FNYEAQ. In nucleotides, the CDR3 is TGTGCCAGCAGCTTAGGTCCGGACAGGGAGCAAGAGACCCAGTACTTC. Translation gives CASSLGPDREQETQYF.

The chain has TRBV10-1 and TRBJ1-2; D ambiguous. The germline CDR1 and CDR2 sequences are WNHNN and SYGVQD (reference sequence). Deletions cut 3 bases from V and 2 bases from J, with 10 bases between. This CDR3 spans 14 amino acids. The CDR3, as DNA: TGCGCCAGCAGTGAACGGGAGGTGAACTATGGCTACACCTTC. Its translation is CASSEREVNYGYTF.

The chain carries TRBV7-3 and TRBJ1-1, with 9 bases aligning to TRBD1. Germline CDR1 and CDR2: SGHTA and FQGTGA. The CDR3 length is 14 residues. V was clipped by 6 bases and J by 6 bases; unmatched bases: 8. CDR3 protein: CASRRGQGAAEAFF. The CDR3 region has the DNA TGTGCCAGCAGGCGGGGACAGGGAGCCGCTGAAGCTTTCTTT.

This clonotype was seen a handful of times. The genes are TRBV7-2 and TRBJ2-5, with 11 bases identical to TRBD2. The CDR3 covers 17 residues. CDR1 and CDR2 from the germline V gene are SGHTA and FQGNSA. V lost 5 bases to trimming and J lost 1 base; unmatched junction nucleotides: 9. The CDR3 DNA follows: TGTGCCAGCAGCCCGGGTCGGGGACTAGCGGTCCAAGAGACCCAGTACTTC. This sequence encodes CASSPGRGLAVQETQYF.

This chain connects TRBV27 to TRBJ2-4, with 8 bases matching TRBD1. This CDR3 spans 17 amino acids. The germline V gene has CDR1 MNHEY and CDR2 SMNVEV (reference sequence). The J segment lost 3 bases and the V segment lost 1 base, leaving 8 bases of the junction unmatched. The CDR3 protein is CASSLLTGVDGKNIQYF. CDR3 in DNA: TGTGCCAGCAGTTTATTGACAGGGGTTGACGGCAAAAACATTCAGTACTTC.

This clonotype occurred a few times. This sequence joins TRBV2 and TRBJ2-5; TRBD2 is a possible D gene (5 bases). There are 16 residues in the CDR3. V shed 4 bases and J shed 3 bases, with 18 bases lying between them. CDR1 SNHLY and CDR2 FYNNEI come from the germline V gene. CDR3 in amino acids: CASSGWETTHEETQYF. In DNA, the CDR3 is TGTGCCAGCAGTGGGTGGGAGACTACCCACGAAGAGACCCAGTACTTC.

This clonotype was counted ten times or more. V gene TRBV6-2 or TRBV6-3 combines with J gene TRBJ1-1; TRBD1 matches 8 bases. CDR3 length equals 13 residues. From germline, CDR1 is MNHEY and CDR2 SVGEGT. V was clipped by 7 bases and J by 5 bases; unmatched bases: 6. CDR3 nucleotides: TGTGCCAGCACCCTAACAGGGGGGACTGAAGCTTTCTTT. Encoded protein: CASTLTGGTEAFF.

For the CDR3, the DNA is TGTGCCAGCAGCCAAAATGAGCGGGGGGCCGGCCACGAGCAGTACGTC. Translated, it gives CASSQNERGAGHEQYV. V gene TRBV6-2 or TRBV6-3 combines with J gene TRBJ2-7; TRBD2 matches at 9 bases. Germline V gene lookup returns CDR1 MNHEY and CDR2 SVGEGT. Trimming removed 6 bases from V and 5 bases from J; junction bases left unmatched: 14. The CDR3 covers 16 residues.